The clone carrying this T cell receptor beta chain has at least ten counts. The sample comes from a study of patients with pleural tuberculosis. The trim removed 0 bases at V and 5 bases at J, leaving 5 bases unmatched. CDR1 LGHNA and CDR2 YSLEER come from the germline V gene. This CDR3 spans 16 amino acids. TCRdb itself ran the reads through MiXCR, one entry per CDR3 protein. The sample consists of tens of thousands of distinct CDR3 sequences, 18% of them appearing once. Input material: peripheral blood. The sequence derives from a human donor with pleural tuberculosis. This sequence joins TRBV4-3 and TRBJ1-5; 9 bases agree with TRBD1. Here the CDR3 reads CASSQDWRTGDQPQHF. The CDR3, as DNA: TGCGCCAGCAGCCAAGATTGGAGGACAGGGGATCAGCCCCAGCATTTT.